Listed here are 2 T cell receptor beta chains from one sample, sequenced in a study of cytomegalovirus exposure and HLA in healthy donors. The table came from immunoSEQ multiplex PCR; TCRdb's copy has only in-frame clones and leaves some out. Here the sample spans some 320,000 clones, approximately 90% being singletons. The sequencing sample was made of PBMCs. The receptors derive from a woman aged 25 to 39 in good health and CMV-seropositive.

This sequence joins TRBV5-4 and TRBJ2-7; 9 nucleotides agree with TRBD2. The CDR3 spans 16 residues. CDR1 and CDR2 (germline): SGHNT, YYREEE (reference sequence). V gave up 4 bases and J gave up 2 bases; unmatched junction bases: 10. The CDR3 nucleotides read TGTGCCAGCAGCCGGGGGCTTAGCGGGGGAGCCTACGAGCAGTACTTC. Amino acids: CASSRGLSGGAYEQYF.

This chain connects TRBV27 to TRBJ2-1; 10 nucleotides match TRBD2. Per the germline V gene, CDR1 is MNHEY and CDR2 is SMNVEV (reference sequence). The length of the CDR3 is 15 residues. J gave up 8 bases and V 4 bases, and 8 bases lay outside the gene matches. CDR3 residues: CASSSLSGRWDEQFF. The CDR3 DNA is TGTGCCAGCAGTTCGCTTAGCGGGAGGTGGGATGAGCAGTTCTTC.